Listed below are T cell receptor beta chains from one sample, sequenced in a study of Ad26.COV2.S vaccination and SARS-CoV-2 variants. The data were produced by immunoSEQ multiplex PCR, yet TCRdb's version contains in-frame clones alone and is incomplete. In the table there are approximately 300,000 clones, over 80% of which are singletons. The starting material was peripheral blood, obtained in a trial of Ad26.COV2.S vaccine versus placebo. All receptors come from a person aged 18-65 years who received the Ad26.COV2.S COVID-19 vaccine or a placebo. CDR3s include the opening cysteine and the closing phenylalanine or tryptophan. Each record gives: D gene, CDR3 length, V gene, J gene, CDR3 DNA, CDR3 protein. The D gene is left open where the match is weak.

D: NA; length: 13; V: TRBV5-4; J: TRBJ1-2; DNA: TGTGCCAGCAGCGGGGCTGGGTCCTATGGCTACACCTTC; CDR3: CASSGAGSYGYTF
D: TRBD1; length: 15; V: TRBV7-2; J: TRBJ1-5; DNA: TGTGCCAGCAGCGTAAGAGGGGGCGCAGATCAGCCCCAGCATTTT; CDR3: CASSVRGGADQPQHF
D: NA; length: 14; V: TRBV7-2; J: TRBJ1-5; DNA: TGTGCCAGCAGCCCCGGGGGCGGCAATCAGCCCCAGCATTTT; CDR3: CASSPGGGNQPQHF
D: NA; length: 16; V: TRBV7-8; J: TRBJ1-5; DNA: TGTGCCAGCAGCTTAGAGTCAGGATATAGCAATCAGCCCCAGCATTTT; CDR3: CASSLESGYSNQPQHF
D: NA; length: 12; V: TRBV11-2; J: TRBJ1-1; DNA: TGTGCCAGCAGTCCGGACAGACTTGAAGCTTTCTTT; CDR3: CASSPDRLEAFF
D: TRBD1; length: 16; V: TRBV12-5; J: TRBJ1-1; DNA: TGTGCTAGTGGTATCCGACAGGGCGTCGGGAACACTGAAGCTTTCTTT; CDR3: CASGIRQGVGNTEAFF
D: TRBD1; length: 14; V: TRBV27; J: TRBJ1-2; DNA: TGTGCCAGCAGTTTACGACAGGGGAAAGGAGGCTACACCTTC; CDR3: CASSLRQGKGGYTF
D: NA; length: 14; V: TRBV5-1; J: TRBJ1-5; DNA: TGCGCCAGCAGTTATGGGACGCCCAATCAGCCCCAGCATTTT; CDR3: CASSYGTPNQPQHF
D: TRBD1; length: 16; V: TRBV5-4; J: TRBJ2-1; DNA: TGTGCCAGCAGCTTGGGAAGAACAGGGGGCTACAATGAGCAGTTCTTC; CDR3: CASSLGRTGGYNEQFF
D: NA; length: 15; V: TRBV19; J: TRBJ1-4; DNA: TGTGCCAGTAGTACCCAGGGAGGCACTAATGAAAAACTGTTTTTT; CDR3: CASSTQGGTNEKLFF
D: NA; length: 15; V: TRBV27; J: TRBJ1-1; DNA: TGTGCCAGCAGTCCATTAGGAGGGGCGTATACTGAAGCTTTCTTT; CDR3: CASSPLGGAYTEAFF